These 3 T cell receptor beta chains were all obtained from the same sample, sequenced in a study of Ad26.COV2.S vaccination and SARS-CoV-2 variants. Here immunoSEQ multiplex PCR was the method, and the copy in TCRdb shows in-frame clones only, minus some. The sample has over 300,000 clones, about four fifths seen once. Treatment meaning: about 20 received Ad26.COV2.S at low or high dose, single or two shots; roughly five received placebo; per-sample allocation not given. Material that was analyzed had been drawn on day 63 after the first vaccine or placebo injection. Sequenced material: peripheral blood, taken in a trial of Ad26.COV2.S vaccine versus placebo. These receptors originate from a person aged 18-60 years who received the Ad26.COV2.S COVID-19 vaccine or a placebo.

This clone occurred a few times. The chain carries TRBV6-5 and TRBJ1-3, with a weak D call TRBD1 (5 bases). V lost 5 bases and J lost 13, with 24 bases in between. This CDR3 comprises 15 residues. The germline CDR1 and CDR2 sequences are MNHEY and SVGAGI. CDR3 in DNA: TGTGCCAGCAGTAAATCGGGACTCCTAAGTAAAGAGATATATTTT. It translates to CASSKSGLLSKEIYF.

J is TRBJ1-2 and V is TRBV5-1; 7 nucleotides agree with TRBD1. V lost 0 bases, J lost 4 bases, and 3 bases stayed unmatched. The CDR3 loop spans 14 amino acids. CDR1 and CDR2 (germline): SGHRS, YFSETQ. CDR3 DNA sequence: TGCGCCAGCAGCTTGGAAGGGGGCTTCTATGGCTACACCTTC. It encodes CASSLEGGFYGYTF. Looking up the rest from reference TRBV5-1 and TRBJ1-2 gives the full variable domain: KAGVTQTPRYLIKTRGQQVTLSCSPISGHRSVSWYQQTPGQGLQFLFEYFSETQRNKGNFPGRFSGRQFSNSRSEMNVSTLELGDSALYLCASSLEGGFYGYTFGSGTRLTVV.

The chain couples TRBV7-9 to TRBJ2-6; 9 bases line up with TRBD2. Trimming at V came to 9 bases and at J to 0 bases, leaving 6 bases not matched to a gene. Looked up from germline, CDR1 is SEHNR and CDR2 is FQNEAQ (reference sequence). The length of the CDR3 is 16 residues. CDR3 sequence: CASWTSEDSGANVLTF. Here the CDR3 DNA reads TGTGCCAGTTGGACTAGCGAGGACTCTGGGGCCAACGTCCTGACTTTC.